The text below deals with one T cell receptor beta chain. What it binds is unknown. Generated by immunoSEQ multiplex PCR, the TCRdb table keeps only in-frame clones and is missing some. This sample yields over 100,000 clones, of which more than 75% are seen a single time; about 6% belongs to the top ten. This entry comes from a study of cytomegalovirus exposure and HLA in healthy donors. Germline V gene sequence: CDR1 SGHAT, CDR2 FQNNGV. Trimming left V 0 bases short and J 1 base short, with 9 bases between. This CDR3 comprises 15 residues. Study-wide points: Reports indicated that the classifier achieved high specificity and sensitivity in diagnosing cytomegalovirus status.

This chain joins TRBV11-2 and TRBJ1-1; D uncertain. The source material was PBMCs. This TCR came from a woman younger than 30 in good health and CMV-seropositive. The DNA for the CDR3 is TGTGCCAGCAGCTTAGATCAGGCAGGGAACACTGAAGCTTTCTTT. Amino acid sequence: CASSLDQAGNTEAFF.